The 14 T cell receptor beta chains presented below share a single source sample, sequenced in a study of cytomegalovirus exposure and HLA in healthy donors. The study ran its PCR with 60 Vbeta and 13 Jbeta primers. Generated by immunoSEQ multiplex PCR, the TCRdb table keeps only in-frame clones and is missing some. The repertoire holds roughly 130,000 clones, with over 75% as singletons. The sequenced sample consisted of PBMCs. These receptors all come from a man aged 30 to 39 in good health and CMV-seronegative.

This clone was observed a handful of times. V gene TRBV28 combines with J gene TRBJ2-7; tentative D call: TRBD1 (6 bases). Germline loops: CDR1 MDHEN, CDR2 SYDVKM. Trimming left V 2 bases short and J 4 bases short, with 12 bases between. This CDR3 has 14 amino acids. The CDR3 is CASSLRQGLYEQYF. The CDR3, as DNA: TGTGCCAGCAGTTTACGGCAGGGGTTATACGAGCAGTACTTC. The whole variable domain, remainder taken from reference TRBV28 and TRBJ2-7, is DVKVTQSSRYLVKRTGEKVFLECVQDMDHENMFWYRQDPGLGLRLIYFSYDVKMKEKGDIPEGYSVSREKKERFSLILESASTNQTSMYLCASSLRQGLYEQYFGPGTRLTVT.

The rearrangement uses TRBV2 and TRBJ2-3; D is uncertain. The CDR3 runs 15 residues. The germline V gene encodes CDR1 SNHLY and CDR2 FYNNEI. V was clipped by 4 bases and J by 0 bases, with 11 bases between them. The CDR3 bases are TGTGCCAGCAGTGTGGCAGGCTCTAGCACAGATACGCAGTATTTT. Encoded protein: CASSVAGSSTDTQYF.

The chain is built from TRBV7-9 and TRBJ1-2; 8 bases match TRBD1. Germline CDR1 is SEHNR and CDR2 is FQNEAQ (reference sequence). The CDR3 spans 16 residues. V dropped 5 bases and J dropped 2; count of bases not matched to a gene: 10. CDR3 protein: CASSPNRDRPNYGYTF. Written as DNA, the CDR3 is TGTGCCAGCAGCCCGAACCGGGACAGGCCCAACTATGGCTACACCTTC.

The chain employs TRBV28 and TRBJ1-4, with D possibly TRBD1 on 5 matching bases. V was clipped by 7 bases and J by 7 bases, with 16 bases between them. Germline-derived CDR1 and CDR2 are MDHEN and SYDVKM. The CDR3 totals 14 residues. Here the CDR3 DNA reads TGTGCCAGCACCAGCGGGGCTTATAGTGAAAAACTGTTTTTT. Translated: CASTSGAYSEKLFF.

The chain uses TRBV2 and TRBJ2-1; a possible D gene is TRBD1 (8 bases). The CDR3 sequence is 14 residues long. Trimming removed 6 bases at V and 9 bases at J, with 18 bases between. In germline, CDR1 is SNHLY, CDR2 FYNNEI. The CDR3 protein is CASRGRTGGGEQFF. The CDR3 coding sequence is TGTGCCAGCAGGGGCCGTACAGGGGGGGGTGAGCAGTTCTTC.

The gene calls are TRBV9 and TRBJ1-6, with D hard to call. The CDR3 totals 14 residues. The V end lost 0 bases, the J end lost 8 bases, and 9 bases lay between the germline ends. Per germline, CDR1 SGDLS and CDR2 YYNGEE. The CDR3 here is CASSVGGKDSPLHF. CDR3 DNA: TGTGCCAGCAGCGTAGGAGGGAAGGATTCACCCCTCCACTTT.

The chain recombines TRBV19 with TRBJ1-1, with D perhaps TRBD1 (6 bases). CDR1 and CDR2 (germline): LNHDA, SQIVND (reference sequence). The CDR3 length is 14 residues. The V gene lost 5 bases and the J gene lost 4 bases, with 14 bases spanning the gap. The CDR3 nucleotides read TGTGCCAGTAGTTTAGGGGGAGGAGGCACTGAAGCTTTCTTT. This sequence encodes CASSLGGGGTEAFF.

The chain uses TRBV6-6 and TRBJ1-6, with D maybe TRBD1 (6 bases). The germline V and J ends were trimmed by 10 bases and 9 bases, with 19 bases remaining between them. The CDR3 runs 14 residues. Germline V gene sequence: CDR1 MNHNY, CDR2 SVGAGI (reference sequence). The CDR3 sequence is CATGTGTGFSPLHF. CDR3 coding DNA: TGTGCCACCGGAACAGGGACGGGGTTTTCACCCCTCCACTTT.

The chain carries TRBV6-1 and TRBJ1-2; maybe TRBD1 (6 bases). V was clipped by 4 bases and J by 8 bases, with 11 bases between them. Germline CDR1 reads MNHNS; CDR2 reads SASEGT. The CDR3 consists of 12 residues. This CDR3 reads CASSVQGTGYTF. CDR3 DNA sequence: TGTGCCAGCAGTGTCCAGGGGACCGGCTACACCTTC.

Of note for this clone: Other DNA sequences in this sample translate to the same CDR3. J is TRBJ1-5 and V is TRBV29-1, with 7 nucleotides matching TRBD1. The V and J ends lost 4 bases and 0 bases, in that order; junction bases with no gene match: 3. The germline gives CDR1 SQVTM, CDR2 ANQGSEA. The CDR3 is 14 amino acids. The CDR3 region has the DNA TGCAGCGTTGCACAGGGGAATAGCAATCAGCCCCAGCATTTT. Its translation is CSVAQGNSNQPQHF.

The V and J genes are TRBV5-1 and TRBJ2-7, with TRBD2 matching 7 bases. The V and J ends lost 4 bases and 4 bases, in that order; junction bases with no gene match: 23. The germline CDR1 and CDR2 sequences are SGHRS and YFSETQ. This CDR3 is 19 amino acids long. The CDR3, as DNA: TGCGCCAGCAGCCCTGAGGCTAGCGGAGGGACGGTGTATCGTTACGAGCAGTACTTC. Its protein product is CASSPEASGGTVYRYEQYF. Based on the CDR3 plus reference TRBV5-1 and TRBJ2-7, the full variable domain is KAGVTQTPRYLIKTRGQQVTLSCSPISGHRSVSWYQQTPGQGLQFLFEYFSETQRNKGNFPGRFSGRQFSNSRSEMNVSTLELGDSALYLCASSPEASGGTVYRYEQYFGPGTRLTVT.

The gene calls are TRBV7-9 and TRBJ1-6; D is perhaps TRBD1 (5 bases). This CDR3 contains 16 residues. Germline CDR1 SEHNR, CDR2 FQNEAQ (reference sequence). The germline V and J ends were trimmed by 2 bases and 9 bases, with 17 bases remaining between them. For the CDR3, the DNA is TGTGCCAGCAGCTTAAACCCGCCCGGGGGAGGTTCACCCCTCCACTTT. This sequence encodes CASSLNPPGGGSPLHF.

The V and J genes are TRBV7-2 and TRBJ1-2; 12 nucleotides align to TRBD1. Trimming took 4 bases from V and 3 from J; bases not matched to a gene: 3. The germline gives CDR1 SGHTA, CDR2 FQGNSA. The CDR3 has 15 residues. CDR3 DNA: TGTGCCAGCAGCTCCGGGACAGGGGGCTACTATGGCTACACCTTC. It specifies CASSSGTGGYYGYTF.

This clone was picked up a small number of times. This sequence joins TRBV19 and TRBJ2-7; 7 nucleotides line up with TRBD2. J gave up 5 bases and V 5 bases, and 12 bases lay outside the gene matches. Germline loops: CDR1 LNHDA, CDR2 SQIVND (reference sequence). CDR3 length: 15 residues. CDR3 region: CASSWGGDIYDEQYF. CDR3 nucleotide sequence: TGTGCCAGTAGTTGGGGAGGGGATATATATGACGAGCAGTACTTC.